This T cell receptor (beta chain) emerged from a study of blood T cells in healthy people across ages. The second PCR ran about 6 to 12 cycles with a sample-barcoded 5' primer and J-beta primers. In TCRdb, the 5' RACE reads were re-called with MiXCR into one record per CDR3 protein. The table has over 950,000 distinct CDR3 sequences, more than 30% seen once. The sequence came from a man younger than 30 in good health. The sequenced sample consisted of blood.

The CDR3 reads CASSLLQGLQYF. CDR3 nucleotide sequence: TGTGCCAGCAGTTTACTTCAGGGGTTGCAGTATTTT. V is TRBV12-3 or TRBV12-4 and J is TRBJ2-3; D is perhaps TRBD1 (6 bases). This CDR3 is built from 12 residues. V was cut by 2 bases and J by 11 bases, with 11 bases left in between.